One sample yielded the 18 T cell receptor beta chains listed below, sequenced in a study of blood T cell repertoires in COVID-19. Here immunoSEQ multiplex PCR was the method, and the copy in TCRdb shows in-frame clones only, minus some. The sample includes about 160,000 clones, just under 95% of them seen just once. Sequencing was carried out using peripheral blood. The receptors stem from a woman in her forties or fifties with acute or convalescent COVID-19.

The V call is TRBV5-4, the J call TRBJ1-1, with D tentatively TRBD1 (6 bases). Germline CDR1 and CDR2: SGHNT and YYREEE (reference sequence). The CDR3 spans 13 residues. The ends were cut back, 5 bases at V and 4 bases at J, with 12 bases in the middle. CDR3 in amino acids: CASSLQGGTEAFF. In DNA form, the CDR3 reads TGTGCCAGCAGTTTACAGGGTGGCACTGAAGCTTTCTTT.

The chain employs TRBV27 and TRBJ2-7; perhaps TRBD2 as D (6 bases). The germline V gene has CDR1 MNHEY and CDR2 SMNVEV (reference sequence). The CDR3 loop spans 14 amino acids. Trimming stripped 3 bases from V and 5 bases from J, with 14 bases between. CDR3 nucleotides: TGTGCCAGCAGTTTTCCCGGGAGTGCCCACGAGCAGTACTTC. Its translation: CASSFPGSAHEQYF.

The chain combines TRBV4-3 with TRBJ1-2; no firm D call. Germline CDR1 reads LGHNA; CDR2 reads YSLEER. V shed 1 base and J shed 1 base, with 7 bases lying between them. This CDR3 region has 14 residues. CDR3 loop: CASSQVGSNYGYTF. The CDR3 bases are TGCGCCAGCAGCCAAGTGGGGAGTAACTATGGCTACACCTTC.

This chain joins TRBV12-3 or TRBV12-4 and TRBJ1-2; D remains ambiguous. V was shortened by 6 bases and J by 4 bases, with 12 bases between the two germline ends. CDR3 size: 13 residues. Here the CDR3 reads CASSTQSAYGYTF. The CDR3, as DNA: TGTGCCAGCAGCACTCAAAGCGCCTATGGCTACACCTTC.

This chain links TRBV5-4 with TRBJ1-2, with D unclear. The CDR3 runs to 14 residues. V lost 5 bases, J lost 8 bases, and 19 bases lay in between. Germline-derived CDR1 and CDR2 are SGHNT and YYREEE (reference sequence). The CDR3 DNA reads as TGTGCCAGCAGTAGTCCCGGGATTCCGGGAGGCTACACCTTC. It is translated as CASSSPGIPGGYTF.

The rearrangement uses TRBV3-1 (or the pseudogene TRBV3-2) and TRBJ1-2; 7 nucleotides line up with TRBD1. Germline assignment: CDR1 LGHDT and CDR2 YNNKEL (reference sequence). Trimming took 0 bases from V and 9 from J; bases not matched to a gene: 10. The length of the CDR3 is 15 residues. This CDR3 reads CASSQELRLQGSYTF. The CDR3 nucleotides are TGTGCCAGCAGCCAAGAACTACGCTTACAGGGGAGCTACACCTTC.

The rearrangement links TRBV12-3 or TRBV12-4 to TRBJ2-1; 12 bases map to TRBD1. V shed 5 bases, J shed 14 bases, and the junction held 7 bases outside the gene matches. The CDR3 contains 13 residues. For the CDR3, the DNA is TGTGCCAGCAGTCGTGCAGGGACAGGGGGCGAGTTCTTC. Amino acid sequence: CASSRAGTGGEFF.

This rearrangement joins TRBV6-5 to TRBJ1-2; D remains ambiguous. V was shortened by 5 bases and J by 11 bases, with 21 bases between the two germline ends. This CDR3 region has 14 residues. CDR1 and CDR2 (germline): MNHEY, SVGAGI. The CDR3 is CASSPLPLERMYTF. The DNA for the CDR3 is TGTGCCAGCAGTCCTCTACCCTTGGAGAGAATGTACACCTTC.

The chain links TRBV28 to TRBJ2-7; perhaps TRBD2 as D (6 bases). Trimming shortened V by 8 bases and J by 4 bases, and 9 bases separated the two germline ends. The CDR3 contains 11 residues. Germline values: CDR1 MDHEN, CDR2 SYDVKM. The CDR3 loop is CASYGGYEQYF. The DNA of the CDR3 is TGTGCCAGCTATGGGGGGTACGAGCAGTACTTC.

The V call is TRBV19, the J call TRBJ1-5, with D unclear. Germline-derived CDR1 and CDR2 are LNHDA and SQIVND (reference sequence). This CDR3 has 17 residues. Trimming cost V 1 base and J 0 bases, with 13 bases left between them. The CDR3: CASSIALDAYSNQPQHF. The DNA for the CDR3 is TGTGCCAGTAGTATAGCCCTAGACGCTTATAGCAATCAGCCCCAGCATTTT.

The CDR3 DNA reads TGTGCTAGTGGTTTGTCGACAGATACGCAGTATTTT. This sequence encodes CASGLSTDTQYF. The chain couples TRBV12-5 to TRBJ2-3; D gene ambiguous. Trimming took 2 bases from V and 3 from J, leaving 3 bases between them. Germline CDR1 LGHNT, CDR2 FRNRAP. The CDR3 loop spans 12 amino acids.

The V call is TRBV15, the J call TRBJ1-5; no firm D call. Trimming took 0 bases from V and 7 from J, leaving 13 bases between them. The CDR3 is made up of 15 amino acids. CDR1 and CDR2 from the germline V gene are LNHNV and YYDKDF (reference sequence). Here the CDR3 DNA reads TGTGCCACCAGCAGAGATCGGCACGAGGCACAGCCCCAGCATTTT. It specifies CATSRDRHEAQPQHF.

The V call is TRBV6-5, the J call TRBJ1-1; the match to TRBD1 covers 8 bases. The CDR3 sequence is 14 residues long. J lost 4 bases, V lost 4 bases, and 5 bases had no gene match. Germline values: CDR1 MNHEY, CDR2 SVGAGI. CDR3: CASSLTGVGTEAFF. CDR3 bases: TGTGCCAGCAGTTTGACAGGGGTGGGCACTGAAGCTTTCTTT.

The V and J genes are TRBV30 and TRBJ1-1, with TRBD1 as a possible D gene (5 bases). The CDR3 totals 13 residues. Germline V gene lookup returns CDR1 GTSNPN and CDR2 SVGIG (reference sequence). Trimming took off 0 bases at V and 3 bases at J, with 8 bases between the two ends. Here the CDR3 DNA reads TGTGCCTGGAGTGTACAAGGGGACACTGAAGCTTTCTTT. Translation: CAWSVQGDTEAFF.

The J gene is TRBJ1-5, the V gene TRBV28; 9 positions match TRBD1. Per the germline V gene, CDR1 is MDHEN and CDR2 is SYDVKM. The CDR3 loop spans 14 amino acids. J lost 6 bases, V lost 0 bases, and 0 bases had no gene match. This chain's CDR3 is CASSLWTGGQPQHF. The CDR3 DNA follows: TGTGCCAGCAGTTTATGGACAGGGGGTCAGCCCCAGCATTTT.

The chain joins TRBV19 to TRBJ1-5; 9 bases are a match to TRBD1. The CDR3 is 16 amino acids. Germline V gene sequence: CDR1 LNHDA, CDR2 SQIVND (reference sequence). V was clipped by 4 bases and J by 2 bases; unmatched bases: 6. In DNA form, the CDR3 reads TGTGCCAGTAGTACACAGGGGGCTGGGGGCAATCAGCCCCAGCATTTT. This encodes CASSTQGAGGNQPQHF.

The J gene is TRBJ1-1, the V gene TRBV6-5; D ambiguous. CDR3 length equals 14 residues. Germline assignment: CDR1 MNHEY and CDR2 SVGAGI. V lost 4 bases, J lost 1 base, and 10 bases lay in between. CDR3 sequence reads: CASSSPPRNTEAFF. In DNA, the CDR3 is TGTGCCAGCAGTTCTCCCCCGAGGAACACTGAAGCTTTCTTT.

The genes are TRBV29-1 and TRBJ1-1; D might be TRBD1 (5 bases). Trimming left V 3 bases short and J 6 bases short, with 14 bases between. CDR1 SQVTM and CDR2 ANQGSEA come from the germline V gene. The CDR3 totals 13 residues. CDR3 nucleotide sequence: TGCAGCGTTGATGAGGAAACAGGAGCTGAAGCTTTCTTT. Translation gives CSVDEETGAEAFF.